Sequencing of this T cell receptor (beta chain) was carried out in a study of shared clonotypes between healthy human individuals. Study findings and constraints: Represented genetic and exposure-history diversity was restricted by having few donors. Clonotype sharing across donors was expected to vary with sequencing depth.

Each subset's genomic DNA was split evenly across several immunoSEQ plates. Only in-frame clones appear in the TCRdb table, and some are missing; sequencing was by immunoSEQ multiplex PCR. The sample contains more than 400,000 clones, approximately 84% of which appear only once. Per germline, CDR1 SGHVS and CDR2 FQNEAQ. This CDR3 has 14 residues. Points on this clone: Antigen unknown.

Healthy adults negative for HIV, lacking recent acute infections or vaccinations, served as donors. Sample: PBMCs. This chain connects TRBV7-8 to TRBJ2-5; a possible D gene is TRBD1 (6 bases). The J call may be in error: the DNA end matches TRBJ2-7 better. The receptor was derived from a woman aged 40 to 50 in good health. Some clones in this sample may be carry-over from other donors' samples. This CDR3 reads CASSLRGQTYEQYF. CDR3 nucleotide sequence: TGTGCCAGCAGCTTACGGGGACAAACCTACGAGCAGTACTTC.